These 19 T cell receptor beta chains came from one sample sequenced in a study of immune evolution from preneoplasia to lung adenocarcinoma. TCRdb's table, derived via immunoSEQ multiplex PCR, lists solely in-frame clones and lacks some. The sample has some 3,400 clones, around 76% seen once. Sequenced: FFPE minimally invasive lung adenocarcinoma tissue. These receptors were obtained from a person aged 55 to 79 with lung adenocarcinoma.

The chain couples TRBV5-6 to TRBJ1-1; tentatively, D is TRBD1 (6 bases). Between the trimmed V and J ends, which lost 2 bases and 6 bases, there was a span of 14 bases. Germline V lookup: CDR1 SGHDT, CDR2 YYEEEE. The CDR3 has 14 residues. Here the CDR3 reads CASSFQGPSAEAFF. The CDR3 DNA is TGTGCCAGCAGCTTTCAGGGGCCATCAGCTGAAGCTTTCTTT.

The CDR3 region is CASSQDQGWSQYF. For the CDR3, the DNA is TGCGCCAGCAGCCAAGATCAGGGCTGGAGTCAGTACTTC. This sequence joins TRBV4-3 and TRBJ2-7; a possible D gene is TRBD1 (5 bases). Looked up from germline, CDR1 is LGHNA and CDR2 is YSLEER. Trimming pared 0 bases from V and 10 bases from J, leaving 13 bases between. The CDR3 has 13 residues.

The genes are TRBV29-1 and TRBJ2-3; no firm D call. The CDR3 contains 15 residues. The V end lost 8 bases, the J end lost 4 bases, and 22 bases lay between the germline ends. Looked up from germline, CDR1 is SQVTM and CDR2 is ANQGSEA. CDR3 residues: CSSYELSRAADTQYF. DNA of the CDR3: TGCAGCTCCTATGAGTTGTCGCGCGCGGCAGATACGCAGTATTTT.

The table lists this clone with a count of one. This chain joins TRBV19 and TRBJ2-1; 11 nucleotides match TRBD2. Germline V gives CDR1 LNHDA, CDR2 SQIVND (reference sequence). V shed 8 bases, J shed 6 bases, and the junction held 9 bases outside the gene matches. This CDR3 contains 15 residues. CDR3 in DNA: TGTGCCAGTCAACCGGGACTAGCGGTAAGCAATGAGCAGTTCTTC. Translated, it gives CASQPGLAVSNEQFF.

V usage is TRBV7-8 and J usage is TRBJ2-3; 9 nucleotides line up with TRBD2. With 5 bases clipped from V and 4 bases from J, the junction kept 13 bases outside the gene matches. There are 17 residues in the CDR3. The germline CDR1 and CDR2 sequences are SGHVS and FQNEAQ. CDR3 DNA sequence: TGTGCCAGCAGCCTGGGGATAGCGGGAGTAGGAGCAGATACGCAGTATTTT. It translates to CASSLGIAGVGADTQYF.

V is TRBV28 and J is TRBJ1-2; unclear D gene. Germline V gene sequence: CDR1 MDHEN, CDR2 SYDVKM. Trimming removed 4 bases from V and 8 bases from J, with 8 bases in between. This CDR3 is 11 amino acids long. The CDR3 protein is CASSSLRGYTF. DNA for the CDR3: TGTGCCAGCAGTTCCTTACGCGGCTACACCTTC.

The chain joins TRBV19 to TRBJ2-1; tentatively, D is TRBD1 (6 bases). The CDR3 has 13 residues. Germline-derived CDR1 and CDR2 are LNHDA and SQIVND (reference sequence). V was clipped by 10 bases and J by 3 bases, with 13 bases between them. CDR3 in DNA: TGTGCCACCACCAGGGGTAGCTACAATGAGCAGTTCTTC. Translating it yields CATTRGSYNEQFF.

The J gene is TRBJ1-1, the V gene TRBV2; D call uncertain. Trimming cost V 6 bases and J 1 base, with 12 bases left between them. Per germline, CDR1 SNHLY and CDR2 FYNNEI. The CDR3 runs 14 residues. The CDR3 sequence is CASSSWGTNTEAFF. In DNA, the CDR3 is TGTGCCAGCAGCTCTTGGGGAACGAACACTGAAGCTTTCTTT.

This chain joins TRBV9 and TRBJ2-3, with D unresolved. The CDR3 sequence is 16 residues long. From germline, CDR1 is SGDLS and CDR2 YYNGEE. With 0 bases removed from V and 0 bases from J, the gap between germline ends came to 11 bases. CDR3 loop: CASSVGSELSTDTQYF. The CDR3 DNA sequence: TGTGCCAGCAGCGTAGGCTCGGAACTCAGCACAGATACGCAGTATTTT.

The chain is built from TRBV4-3 and TRBJ2-3; tentatively, D is TRBD2 (5 bases). This CDR3 has 14 residues. V was clipped by 1 base and J by 5 bases, with 10 bases between them. Per the germline V gene, CDR1 is LGHNA and CDR2 is YSLEER. The CDR3 coding sequence is TGCGCCAGCAGCCAAGGCGGCGGGCGAGATACGCAGTATTTT. Its translation: CASSQGGGRDTQYF.

The chain has TRBV5-6 and TRBJ1-4; tentatively, D is TRBD1 (5 bases). Germline lookup yields CDR1 SGHDT and CDR2 YYEEEE. V was trimmed by 4 bases and J by 8 bases, leaving 18 bases between them. The CDR3 runs to 15 residues. The CDR3 sequence: CASSNTGARGEKLFF. In DNA form, the CDR3 reads TGTGCCAGCAGCAACACCGGGGCCAGAGGGGAAAAACTGTTTTTT.

The chain recombines TRBV14 with TRBJ2-7, with TRBD2 identical over 9 bases. The CDR3 is 15 amino acids. Looked up from germline, CDR1 is SGHDN and CDR2 is FVKESK. Germline trimming cut 3 bases from V and 7 bases from J; bases unmatched to any gene: 10. The CDR3 bases are TGTGCCAGCAGCCAGAGCGCGGGAGGGCCGGGGGAGCAGTACTTC. It yields the protein CASSQSAGGPGEQYF.

The V call is TRBV18, the J call TRBJ2-7, with D perhaps given as TRBD1 or TRBD2 (5 bases each). V was cut by 3 bases and J by 5 bases, with 20 bases left in between. This CDR3 has 16 amino acids. Germline CDR1 reads KGHSH; CDR2 reads LQKENI. The CDR3 coding sequence is TGTGCCAGCTCACCGAGGGGAGATGGATGGGGAGACGAGCAGTACTTC. The encoded protein is CASSPRGDGWGDEQYF.

This clone was seen only once. J is TRBJ1-1 and V is TRBV5-4; tentatively, D is TRBD1 (5 bases). V dropped 0 bases and J dropped 6 bases, with 15 bases sitting between them. This CDR3 comprises 15 residues. Germline CDR1 is SGHNT and CDR2 is YYREEE (reference sequence). CDR3 residues: CASSLEGRVGAEAFF. CDR3 coding DNA: TGTGCCAGCAGCTTGGAGGGCAGGGTTGGTGCTGAAGCTTTCTTT. Filled out from reference TRBV5-4 and TRBJ1-1, the complete variable domain reads ETGVTQSPTHLIKTRGQQVTLRCSSQSGHNTVSWYQQALGQGPQFIFQYYREEENGRGNFPPRFSGLQFPNYSSELNVNALELDDSALYLCASSLEGRVGAEAFFGQGTRLTVV.

The genes are TRBV7-8 and TRBJ2-7; 7 positions agree with TRBD1. Unmatched junction bases numbered 1, after V lost 3 bases and J lost 5 bases. Per germline, CDR1 SGHVS and CDR2 FQNEAQ. The CDR3 contains 12 residues. In nucleotides, the CDR3 is TGTGCCAGCAGCTTCGACAGGGACGAGCAGTACTTC. Its protein is CASSFDRDEQYF.

This CDR3 reads CASSHRTQETQYF. CDR3 nucleotide sequence: TGCGCCAGCAGCCACAGGACCCAAGAGACCCAGTACTTC. The chain combines TRBV4-3 with TRBJ2-5; D is unresolved. V was cut by 3 bases and J by 1 base, with 6 bases left in between. The CDR3 has 13 residues. Germline assignment: CDR1 LGHNA and CDR2 YSLEER.

The sample holds a few counts of this clone. V is TRBV7-2 and J is TRBJ2-3; D remains ambiguous. The CDR3 consists of 15 residues. Trimming removed 2 bases from V and 3 bases from J, with 12 bases in between. Germline V CDR1 and CDR2: SGHTA, FQGNSA. The CDR3 DNA reads TGTGCCAGCAGCTTATTTCAAAGACCGACAGATACGCAGTATTTT. This sequence encodes CASSLFQRPTDTQYF. Looking up the rest from reference TRBV7-2 and TRBJ2-3 gives the full variable domain: GAGVSQSPSNKVTEKGKDVELRCDPISGHTALYWYRQSLGQGLEFLIYFQGNSAPDKSGLPSDRFSAERTGGSVSTLTIQRTQQEDSAVYLCASSLFQRPTDTQYFGPGTRLTVL.

The chain carries TRBV28 and TRBJ1-5, with TRBD1 as a possible D gene (5 bases). Germline V gene lookup returns CDR1 MDHEN and CDR2 SYDVKM. This CDR3 is built from 12 residues. V was pared by 7 bases and J by 7 bases, with 11 bases between. The CDR3 DNA sequence: TGTGCCAGCACCCAGGGCGGGCAGCCCCAGCATTTT. Encoded protein: CASTQGGQPQHF.

In this sample, this clone turned up a few times. The V gene is TRBV6-1, the J gene TRBJ1-5; D ambiguous. Trimming took 3 bases from V and 4 from J, leaving 10 bases between them. The germline V gene encodes CDR1 MNHNS and CDR2 SASEGT. This CDR3 spans 14 amino acids. CDR3 nucleotide sequence: TGTGCCAGCAGTGAGATAGGAAAAAATCAGCCCCAGCATTTT. This translates into CASSEIGKNQPQHF.